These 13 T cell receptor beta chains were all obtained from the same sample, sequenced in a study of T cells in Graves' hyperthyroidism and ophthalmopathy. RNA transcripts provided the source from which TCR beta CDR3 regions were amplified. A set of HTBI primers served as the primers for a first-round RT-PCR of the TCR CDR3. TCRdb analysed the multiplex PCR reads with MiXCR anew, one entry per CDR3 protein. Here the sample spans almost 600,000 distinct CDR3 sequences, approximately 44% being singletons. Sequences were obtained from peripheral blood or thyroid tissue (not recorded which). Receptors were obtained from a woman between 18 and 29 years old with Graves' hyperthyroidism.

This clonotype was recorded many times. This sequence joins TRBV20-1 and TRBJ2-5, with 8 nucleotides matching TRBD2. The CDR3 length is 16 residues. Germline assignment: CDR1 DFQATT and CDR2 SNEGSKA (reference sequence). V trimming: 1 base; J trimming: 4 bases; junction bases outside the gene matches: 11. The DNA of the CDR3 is TGCAGTGCTAGAGGGGGGCCTAGCGGGTGGGGAGAGACCCAGTACTTC. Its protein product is CSARGGPSGWGETQYF.

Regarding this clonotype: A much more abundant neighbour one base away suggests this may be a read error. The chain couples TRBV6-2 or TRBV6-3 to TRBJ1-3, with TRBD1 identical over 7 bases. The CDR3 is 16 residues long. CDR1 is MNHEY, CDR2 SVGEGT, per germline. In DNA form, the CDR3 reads TGTGCCAGCAGTCTCCGGGACAGATGGACTGGAAGCACCATATATTTT. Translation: CASSLRDRWTGSTIYF.

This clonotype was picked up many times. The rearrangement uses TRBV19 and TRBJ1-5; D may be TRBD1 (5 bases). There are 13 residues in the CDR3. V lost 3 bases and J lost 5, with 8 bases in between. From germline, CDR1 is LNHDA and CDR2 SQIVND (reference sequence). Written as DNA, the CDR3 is TGTGCCAGTAGTATGACAGTATATCAGCCCCAGCATTTT. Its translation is CASSMTVYQPQHF.

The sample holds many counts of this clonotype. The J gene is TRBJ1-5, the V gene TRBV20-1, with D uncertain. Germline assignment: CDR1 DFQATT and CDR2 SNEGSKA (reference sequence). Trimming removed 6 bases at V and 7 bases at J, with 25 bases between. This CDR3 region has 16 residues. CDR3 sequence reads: CSAKRLARLVGQPQHF. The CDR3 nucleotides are TGCAGTGCCAAGAGGTTGGCCAGGTTGGTAGGCCAGCCCCAGCATTTT.

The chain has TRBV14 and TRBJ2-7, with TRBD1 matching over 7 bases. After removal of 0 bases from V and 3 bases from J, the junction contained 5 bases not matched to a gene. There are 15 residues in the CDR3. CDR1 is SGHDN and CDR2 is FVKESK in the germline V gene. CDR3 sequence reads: CASSQETGSDYEQYF. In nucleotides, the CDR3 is TGTGCCAGCAGCCAAGAGACAGGGTCGGACTACGAGCAGTACTTC.

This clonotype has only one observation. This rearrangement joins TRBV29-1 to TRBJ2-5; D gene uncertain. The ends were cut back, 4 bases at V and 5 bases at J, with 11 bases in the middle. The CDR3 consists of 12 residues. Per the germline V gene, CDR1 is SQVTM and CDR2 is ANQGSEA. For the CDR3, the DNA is TGCAGCGTTGGAGAAGGCCACGAGACCCAGTACTTC. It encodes CSVGEGHETQYF. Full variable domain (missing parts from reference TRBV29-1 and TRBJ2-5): SAVISQKPSRDICQRGTSLTIQCQVDSQVTMMFWYRQQPGQSLTLIATANQGSEATYESGFVIDKFPISRPNLTFSTLTVSNMSPEDSSIYLCSVGEGHETQYFGPGTRLLVL.

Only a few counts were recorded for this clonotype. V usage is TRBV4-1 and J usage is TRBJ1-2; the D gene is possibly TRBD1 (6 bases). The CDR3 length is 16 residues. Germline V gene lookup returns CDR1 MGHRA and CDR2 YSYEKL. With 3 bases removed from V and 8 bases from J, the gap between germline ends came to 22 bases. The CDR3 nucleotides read TGCGCCAGCAGCCAGCGAACCAGGGGCCAAGGCAGCGGCTACACCTTC. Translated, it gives CASSQRTRGQGSGYTF.

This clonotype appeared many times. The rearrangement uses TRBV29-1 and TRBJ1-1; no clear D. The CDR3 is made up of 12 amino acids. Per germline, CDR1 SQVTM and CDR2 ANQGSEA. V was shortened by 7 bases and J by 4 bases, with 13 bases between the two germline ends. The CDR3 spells CSGGREGTEAFF. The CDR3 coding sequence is TGCAGCGGTGGGCGCGAGGGCACTGAAGCTTTCTTT.

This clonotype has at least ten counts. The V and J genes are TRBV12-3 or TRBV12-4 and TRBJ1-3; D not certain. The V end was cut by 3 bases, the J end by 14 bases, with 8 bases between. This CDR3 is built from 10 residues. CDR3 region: CASSFSTLYF. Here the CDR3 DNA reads TGTGCCAGCAGTTTCTCGACATTATATTTT.

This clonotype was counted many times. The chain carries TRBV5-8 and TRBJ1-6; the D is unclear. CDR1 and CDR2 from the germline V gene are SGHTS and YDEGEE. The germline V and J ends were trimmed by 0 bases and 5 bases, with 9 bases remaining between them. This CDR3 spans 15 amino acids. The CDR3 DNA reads TGTGCCAGCAGCTTGGGGACCGTCGATAATTCACCCCTCCACTTT. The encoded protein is CASSLGTVDNSPLHF.

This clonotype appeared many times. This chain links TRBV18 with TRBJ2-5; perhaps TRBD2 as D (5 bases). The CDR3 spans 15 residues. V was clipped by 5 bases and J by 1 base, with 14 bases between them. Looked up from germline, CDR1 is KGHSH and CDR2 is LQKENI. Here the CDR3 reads CASSARTGGQETQYF. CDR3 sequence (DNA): TGTGCCAGCTCAGCTCGGACTGGTGGCCAAGAGACCCAGTACTTC.

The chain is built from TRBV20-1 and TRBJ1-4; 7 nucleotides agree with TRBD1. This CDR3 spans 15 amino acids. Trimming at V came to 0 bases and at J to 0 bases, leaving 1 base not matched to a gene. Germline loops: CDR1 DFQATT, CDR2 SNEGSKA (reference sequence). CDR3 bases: TGCAGTGCTAGAGATGGGACAGCAACTAATGAAAAACTGTTTTTT. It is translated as CSARDGTATNEKLFF.

CDR3 region: CASSYGLAGQPQHF. The DNA of the CDR3 is TGTGCCAGCAGCTACGGCCTAGCCGGGCAGCCCCAGCATTTT. This chain joins TRBV14 and TRBJ1-5, with D unclear. This CDR3 has 14 amino acids. With 5 bases removed from V and 7 bases from J, the gap between germline ends came to 15 bases. Germline V gene data show CDR1 as SGHDN and CDR2 as FVKESK.